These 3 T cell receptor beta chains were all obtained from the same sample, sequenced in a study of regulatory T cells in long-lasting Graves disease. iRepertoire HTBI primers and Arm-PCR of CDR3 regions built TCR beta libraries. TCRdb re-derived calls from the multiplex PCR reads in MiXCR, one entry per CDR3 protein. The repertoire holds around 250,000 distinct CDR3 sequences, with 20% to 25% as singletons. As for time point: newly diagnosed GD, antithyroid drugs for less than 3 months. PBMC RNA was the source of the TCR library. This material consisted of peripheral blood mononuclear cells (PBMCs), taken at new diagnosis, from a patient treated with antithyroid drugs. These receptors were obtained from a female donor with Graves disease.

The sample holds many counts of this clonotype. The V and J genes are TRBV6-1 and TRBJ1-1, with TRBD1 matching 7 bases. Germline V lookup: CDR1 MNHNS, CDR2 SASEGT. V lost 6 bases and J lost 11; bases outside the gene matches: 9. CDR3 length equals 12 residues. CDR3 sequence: CASRRQGINAFF. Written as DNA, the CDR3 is TGTGCCAGCAGGCGACAGGGAATCAACGCTTTCTTT.

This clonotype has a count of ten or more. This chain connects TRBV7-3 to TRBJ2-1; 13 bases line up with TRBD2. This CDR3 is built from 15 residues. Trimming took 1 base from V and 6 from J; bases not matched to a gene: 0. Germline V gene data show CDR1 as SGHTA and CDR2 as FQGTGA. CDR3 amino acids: CASSLRTSGSNEQFF. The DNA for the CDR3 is TGTGCCAGCAGCTTAAGGACTAGCGGGAGCAATGAGCAGTTCTTC.

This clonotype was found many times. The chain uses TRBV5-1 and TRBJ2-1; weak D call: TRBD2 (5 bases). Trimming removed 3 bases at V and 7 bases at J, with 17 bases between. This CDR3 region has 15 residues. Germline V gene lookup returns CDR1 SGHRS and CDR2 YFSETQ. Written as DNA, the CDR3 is TGCGCCAGCAGCTCCTATCTCGGGAAAGCAAATGAGCAGTTCTTC. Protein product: CASSSYLGKANEQFF.